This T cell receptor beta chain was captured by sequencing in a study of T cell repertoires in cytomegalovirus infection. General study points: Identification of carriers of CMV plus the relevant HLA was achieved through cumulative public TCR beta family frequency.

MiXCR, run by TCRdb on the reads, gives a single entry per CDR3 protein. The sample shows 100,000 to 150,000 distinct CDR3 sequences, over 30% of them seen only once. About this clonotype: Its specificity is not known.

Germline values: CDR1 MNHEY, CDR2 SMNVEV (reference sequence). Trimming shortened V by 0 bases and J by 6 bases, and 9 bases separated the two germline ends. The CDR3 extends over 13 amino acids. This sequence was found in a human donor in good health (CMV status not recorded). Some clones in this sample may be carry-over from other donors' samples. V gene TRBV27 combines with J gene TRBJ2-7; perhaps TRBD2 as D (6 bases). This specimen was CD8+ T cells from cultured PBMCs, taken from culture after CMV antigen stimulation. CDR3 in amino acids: CASSLSTSSEQYF. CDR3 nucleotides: TGTGCCAGCAGTTTATCTACTAGCTCCGAGCAGTACTTC.